Listed below are T cell receptor beta chains from one sample, sequenced in a study of long-term antiretroviral therapy in people with HIV. TCRdb's copy holds only in-frame clones and misses some; the assay was immunoSEQ multiplex PCR. The profile shows over 35,000 clones, roughly 80% of them singletons. The specimen was unsorted PBMCs, collected 1.5 years after starting antiretroviral therapy. These receptors were collected from a man younger than 35 with HIV. The CDR3 runs from the conserved cysteine through the conserved F or W. Fields, in order: CDR3 DNA, CDR3 protein, clone size, J gene, D gene, V gene. The D gene is left open where the match is weak. The listing skips clone size in some rows; elsewhere it reads once, few, many or a size class.

CDR3 DNA: TGTGCCAGCAGTTTTGGAGGGGGCTACGAGCAGTACTTC
CDR3 protein: CASSFGGGYEQYF
clone size: NA
J gene: TRBJ2-7
D gene: NA
V gene: TRBV27

CDR3 DNA: TGTGCCAGCAGTTACCTTGGGGGGCACGGGGAGCTGTTTTTT
CDR3 protein: CASSYLGGHGELFF
clone size: NA
J gene: TRBJ2-2
D gene: NA
V gene: TRBV6-5

CDR3 DNA: TGTGCCAGCAGCTTGACTAGTATAGGCTACGAGCAGTACTTC
CDR3 protein: CASSLTSIGYEQYF
clone size: NA
J gene: TRBJ2-7
D gene: NA
V gene: TRBV7-2

CDR3 DNA: TGTGCCAGTTCAAACCCGGGACTTTACTACAATGAGCAGTTCTTC
CDR3 protein: CASSNPGLYYNEQFF
clone size: NA
J gene: TRBJ2-1
D gene: NA
V gene: TRBV19

CDR3 DNA: TGTGCCAGTAGTTCTAGCGGCTCCTACGAGCAGTACTTC
CDR3 protein: CASSSSGSYEQYF
clone size: NA
J gene: TRBJ2-7
D gene: TRBD2
V gene: TRBV19

CDR3 DNA: TGTGCCAGCAGCACAGGGTTGGAGAACTATGGCTACACCTTC
CDR3 protein: CASSTGLENYGYTF
clone size: NA
J gene: TRBJ1-2
D gene: NA
V gene: TRBV28

CDR3 DNA: TGTGCCAGCAGTTTAAATTCAGGGTTTAGTAATCAGCCCCAGCATTTT
CDR3 protein: CASSLNSGFSNQPQHF
clone size: few
J gene: TRBJ1-5
D gene: NA
V gene: TRBV28

CDR3 DNA: TGTGCCAGCAGCGCGACAGGGTATAGCACAGATACGCAGTATTTT
CDR3 protein: CASSATGYSTDTQYF
clone size: NA
J gene: TRBJ2-3
D gene: TRBD1
V gene: TRBV9

CDR3 DNA: TGTGCCAGCAGCCAAGACGTGGGGAACGAGCAGTACTTC
CDR3 protein: CASSQDVGNEQYF
clone size: NA
J gene: TRBJ2-7
D gene: NA
V gene: TRBV14

CDR3 DNA: TGTGCCATCGGACAGGGAAGTGAAAAACTGTTTTTT
CDR3 protein: CAIGQGSEKLFF
clone size: NA
J gene: TRBJ1-4
D gene: TRBD1
V gene: TRBV10-3

CDR3 DNA: TGCGCCAGCAGCCCACAGAGGGGACTAGCGGTACAAGAGACCCAGTACTTC
CDR3 protein: CASSPQRGLAVQETQYF
clone size: NA
J gene: TRBJ2-5
D gene: TRBD2
V gene: TRBV4-1

CDR3 DNA: TGCAGCGTTACTAGCGGGACAAACGAGCAGTACTTC
CDR3 protein: CSVTSGTNEQYF
clone size: NA
J gene: TRBJ2-7
D gene: TRBD2
V gene: TRBV29-1

CDR3 DNA: TGCGCCAGCAGCTTCGTCGTCTACGAGCAGTACTTC
CDR3 protein: CASSFVVYEQYF
clone size: NA
J gene: TRBJ2-7
D gene: NA
V gene: TRBV5-1

CDR3 DNA: TGTGCCAGCAGCTCGGGCAATCAGCCCCAGCATTTT
CDR3 protein: CASSSGNQPQHF
clone size: NA
J gene: TRBJ1-5
D gene: NA
V gene: TRBV7-2

CDR3 DNA: TGTGCCTGGGGGACAGGGGGCGAGGGCACCGGGGAGCTGTTTTTT
CDR3 protein: CAWGTGGEGTGELFF
clone size: NA
J gene: TRBJ2-2
D gene: TRBD1
V gene: TRBV30

CDR3 DNA: TGTGCCAGCAGTCCTTCCCTAGCGGGTGTCAGTGAGCAGTTCTTC
CDR3 protein: CASSPSLAGVSEQFF
clone size: NA
J gene: TRBJ2-1
D gene: TRBD2
V gene: TRBV28

CDR3 DNA: TGTGCCTGGACCCCAGGACCGAACACTGAAGCTTTCTTT
CDR3 protein: CAWTPGPNTEAFF
clone size: NA
J gene: TRBJ1-1
D gene: NA
V gene: TRBV30

CDR3 DNA: TGTGCCAGCTCACCAGGCGGGACCTACAATGAGCAGTTCTTC
CDR3 protein: CASSPGGTYNEQFF
clone size: NA
J gene: TRBJ2-1
D gene: NA
V gene: TRBV18

CDR3 DNA: TGTGCCAGCAGTTACATAGCAAAGGCCTACGAGCAGTACTTC
CDR3 protein: CASSYIAKAYEQYF
clone size: NA
J gene: TRBJ2-7
D gene: NA
V gene: TRBV6-5

CDR3 DNA: TGTGCCAGCAGCTACTCCTTTAGCTCTCAAGAGACCCAGTACTTC
CDR3 protein: CASSYSFSSQETQYF
clone size: NA
J gene: TRBJ2-5
D gene: NA
V gene: TRBV6-5

CDR3 DNA: TGTGCCAGCAGTTTAGAGGTTTTTCAGCCCCAGCATTTT
CDR3 protein: CASSLEVFQPQHF
clone size: NA
J gene: TRBJ1-5
D gene: NA
V gene: TRBV28

CDR3 DNA: TGTGCCAGCAGCTTGGTGGGGAATCAGCCCCAGCATTTT
CDR3 protein: CASSLVGNQPQHF
clone size: NA
J gene: TRBJ1-5
D gene: NA
V gene: TRBV5-6

CDR3 DNA: TGCAGCGTTGTTAGGAGCGCAAGCTCCTACGAGCAGTACTTC
CDR3 protein: CSVVRSASSYEQYF
clone size: few
J gene: TRBJ2-7
D gene: NA
V gene: TRBV29-1

CDR3 DNA: TGTGCCAGCAGCCCAAGGGCGCGCTGGCCCGATCAGCCCCAGCATTTT
CDR3 protein: CASSPRARWPDQPQHF
clone size: NA
J gene: TRBJ1-5
D gene: NA
V gene: TRBV11-2

CDR3 DNA: TGTGCCAGCAGCTTACAGGACTACGAGCAGTACTTC
CDR3 protein: CASSLQDYEQYF
clone size: NA
J gene: TRBJ2-7
D gene: NA
V gene: TRBV7-9

CDR3 DNA: TGTGCCAGCAGCCTCCTGGGCGGGATCCTAGGAAACATTCAGTACTTC
CDR3 protein: CASSLLGGILGNIQYF
clone size: NA
J gene: TRBJ2-4
D gene: NA
V gene: TRBV27

CDR3 DNA: TGTGCCAGCAGTGAGTCGGACAGGCCCTACGAGCAGTACTTC
CDR3 protein: CASSESDRPYEQYF
clone size: NA
J gene: TRBJ2-7
D gene: TRBD1
V gene: TRBV2

CDR3 DNA: TGTGCCAGCAGTCCGAATCCGGGACACTATGGCTACACCTTC
CDR3 protein: CASSPNPGHYGYTF
clone size: NA
J gene: TRBJ1-2
D gene: NA
V gene: TRBV27

CDR3 DNA: TGTGCCAGCAGCTCAACGACAGGAAGGAAGGAAAAACTGTTTTTT
CDR3 protein: CASSSTTGRKEKLFF
clone size: NA
J gene: TRBJ1-4
D gene: NA
V gene: TRBV7-9

CDR3 DNA: TGTGCCTGGAGTGTGGCAGGGGCAGACACCTTC
CDR3 protein: CAWSVAGADTF
clone size: NA
J gene: TRBJ1-2
D gene: NA
V gene: TRBV30

CDR3 DNA: TGTGCCAGTAGTATAGCCGGGACTACTTACAATGAGCAGTTCTTC
CDR3 protein: CASSIAGTTYNEQFF
clone size: NA
J gene: TRBJ2-1
D gene: TRBD2
V gene: TRBV19

CDR3 DNA: TGTGCCAGCAGTTTACATGGGGGCTCTGGAAACACCATATATTTT
CDR3 protein: CASSLHGGSGNTIYF
clone size: NA
J gene: TRBJ1-3
D gene: NA
V gene: TRBV28

CDR3 DNA: TGCGCCAGCAGTGAATCGGGGTGGGAGACCCAGTACTTC
CDR3 protein: CASSESGWETQYF
clone size: NA
J gene: TRBJ2-5
D gene: NA
V gene: TRBV10-2

CDR3 DNA: TGTGCCAGCAGCTTTTTAGGGGAGGACGGGACCTACGAGCAGTACTTC
CDR3 protein: CASSFLGEDGTYEQYF
clone size: NA
J gene: TRBJ2-7
D gene: NA
V gene: TRBV7-9

CDR3 DNA: TGTGCCAGCTCACCAGCACGGACAAGCTACGAGCAGTACTTC
CDR3 protein: CASSPARTSYEQYF
clone size: NA
J gene: TRBJ2-7
D gene: NA
V gene: TRBV18

CDR3 DNA: TGTGCCAGCTCCAGGACTAGCGGGAGTTCCAACGAGCAGTACTTC
CDR3 protein: CASSRTSGSSNEQYF
clone size: NA
J gene: TRBJ2-7
D gene: TRBD2
V gene: TRBV7-2

CDR3 DNA: TGCGCCAGCAGCCAAGGGCAGGGGGCGCGGACCGGGGAGCTGTTTTTT
CDR3 protein: CASSQGQGARTGELFF
clone size: NA
J gene: TRBJ2-2
D gene: TRBD1
V gene: TRBV4-3

CDR3 DNA: TGTGCCAGCAGGACTAGCGGGCCGCGCTACGAGCAGTACTTC
CDR3 protein: CASRTSGPRYEQYF
clone size: NA
J gene: TRBJ2-7
D gene: TRBD2
V gene: TRBV28

CDR3 DNA: TGTGCCAGCAGCTTGGAGGGGACACCTTTCTCTGGAAACACCATATATTTT
CDR3 protein: CASSLEGTPFSGNTIYF
clone size: NA
J gene: TRBJ1-3
D gene: NA
V gene: TRBV5-5

CDR3 DNA: TGCGCCAGCAGCCAATGGGTCACTAGCGGCATCTACGAGCAGTACTTC
CDR3 protein: CASSQWVTSGIYEQYF
clone size: few
J gene: TRBJ2-7
D gene: TRBD2
V gene: TRBV4-3

CDR3 DNA: TGTGCCAGCAGTACCGCTGGGTGGGAGACCCAGTACTTC
CDR3 protein: CASSTAGWETQYF
clone size: NA
J gene: TRBJ2-5
D gene: NA
V gene: TRBV27

CDR3 DNA: TGCGCCAGCAGCCAAGGAACTCTAGCGGGTTTTGAGCAGTTCTTC
CDR3 protein: CASSQGTLAGFEQFF
clone size: NA
J gene: TRBJ2-1
D gene: TRBD2
V gene: TRBV4-1